This TCR beta chain came from a study of read filtering for tumor transcriptome and immune sequencing. Study details: Patients were about 17 male and 11 to 15 female, mean age around 70 years, range about 47 to 80. Whole-transcriptome libraries were prepared after DNase treatment.

Study-wide results and caveats: Compared with RNA-seq, IR-seq gave much higher clonotype depth and reliability.

V dropped 5 bases and J dropped 8 bases, with 10 bases sitting between them. The CDR3 has 12 amino acids. Germline CDR1 reads SGHAT; CDR2 reads FQNNGV. Every patient had bone marrow sampled while the disease was active. The library was built from around 400 ng RNA with molecular barcoded adaptors for alpha/delta and beta/gamma chains. MiXCR, applied by TCRdb to the reads, yields one record per CDR3 protein. Here the sample spans approximately 61,000 distinct CDR3 sequences, roughly 18% being singletons. For this clonotype: Its antigen is unknown.

Sequences were obtained from a population of CD138-negative cells sorted from bone marrow. The chain links TRBV11-2 to TRBJ1-3; D gene ambiguous. The sequence came from a donor aged 40 or over with multiple myeloma. The CDR3 region is CASSRQGDTIYF. Written as DNA, the CDR3 is TGTGCCAGCAGCCGCCAAGGAGACACCATATATTTT. The full variable domain, in which reference TRBV11-2 and TRBJ1-3 provide the parts outside the CDR3, is EAGVAQSPRYKIIEKRQSVAFWCNPISGHATLYWYQQILGQGPKLLIQFQNNGVVDDSQLPKDRFSAERLKGVDSTLKIQPAKLEDSAVYLCASSRQGDTIYFGEGSWLTVV.